This T cell receptor beta chain originates from a study of blood T cell repertoires in COVID-19. Sequenced by immunoSEQ multiplex PCR; TCRdb stores in-frame clones only, minus some. This sample has fewer than 200,000 clones, with approximately 84% found just once. J gave up 2 bases and V 0 bases, and 8 bases lay outside the gene matches. CDR1 and CDR2 (germline): LGHNA, YSLEER. The CDR3 covers 17 residues. Sequenced sample: peripheral blood. The TCR originated in a woman older than 75 with acute or convalescent COVID-19. The rearrangement links TRBV4-3 to TRBJ1-1, with TRBD1 matching over 8 bases. The CDR3 DNA is TGCGCCAGCAGCCAAGATAGGGAGACAGGGGCTAACACTGAAGCTTTCTTT. It is translated as CASSQDRETGANTEAFF.